One sample yielded the 21 T cell receptor beta chains listed below, sequenced in a study of cytomegalovirus exposure and HLA in healthy donors. In the PCR, 60 Vbeta and 13 Jbeta primers were used. Method: immunoSEQ multiplex PCR; TCRdb's copy keeps in-frame clones and lacks some. The profile shows more than 110,000 clones, 78% of them singletons. Sequencing was carried out using PBMCs. Source of these receptors: a male donor in good health and CMV-seronegative.

This clone was picked up a small number of times. The rearrangement links TRBV10-3 to TRBJ1-2, with TRBD1 identical over 8 bases. Looked up from germline, CDR1 is ENHRY and CDR2 is SYGVKD. The CDR3 is made up of 16 amino acids. V was clipped by 3 bases and J by 0 bases; unmatched bases: 6. DNA for the CDR3: TGTGCCATCAGTGAATGGGGGACAGGTTCTAACTATGGCTACACCTTC. Translation: CAISEWGTGSNYGYTF.

This clone was detected a few times. The chain is built from TRBV10-3 and TRBJ1-4; D gene uncertain. Germline loops: CDR1 ENHRY, CDR2 SYGVKD. The ends were cut back, 2 bases at V and 5 bases at J, with 6 bases in the middle. The CDR3 consists of 13 residues. DNA of the CDR3: TGTGCCATCAGTGAGGGCAGGAATGAAAAACTGTTTTTT. It encodes CAISEGRNEKLFF.

The V gene is TRBV30, the J gene TRBJ2-3; 13 nucleotides match TRBD2. After removal of 0 bases from V and 3 bases from J, the junction contained 9 bases not matched to a gene. Germline loops: CDR1 GTSNPN, CDR2 SVGIG (reference sequence). The length of the CDR3 is 18 residues. The CDR3 coding sequence is TGTGCCTGGAGTGTTCACAGGACTAGCGGGAGTGGAACAGATACGCAGTATTTT. Encoded protein: CAWSVHRTSGSGTDTQYF.

The rearrangement joins TRBV5-4 to TRBJ1-1, with D hard to call. The CDR3 is 15 residues long. With 0 bases removed from V and 2 bases from J, the gap between germline ends came to 11 bases. Germline CDR1 reads SGHNT; CDR2 reads YYREEE (reference sequence). This CDR3 reads CASSLGWEANTEAFF. As DNA, the CDR3 is TGTGCCAGCAGCTTGGGCTGGGAGGCTAACACTGAAGCTTTCTTT.

The V call is TRBV7-2, the J call TRBJ1-2; 8 bases match TRBD1. The J segment lost 7 bases and the V segment lost 1 base, leaving 5 bases of the junction unmatched. The CDR3 consists of 14 residues. The germline CDR1 and CDR2 sequences are SGHTA and FQGNSA. The chain's CDR3 is CASSLGGQESGYTF. The CDR3 region has the DNA TGTGCCAGCAGCTTAGGGGGACAGGAGTCTGGCTACACCTTC.

This clone was picked up a small number of times. CDR3 residues: CASSPDRRKAFF. The CDR3 nucleotides are TGTGCCAGCAGTCCGGACAGGCGGAAAGCTTTCTTT. The chain employs TRBV6-5 and TRBJ1-1; 7 nucleotides line up with TRBD1. The germline V gene has CDR1 MNHEY and CDR2 SVGAGI. The V segment lost 5 bases and the J segment 9 bases; nucleotides outside the gene matches: 6. This CDR3 comprises 12 residues.

This clone showed up just once. The gene calls are TRBV7-6 and TRBJ2-7; TRBD1 might be the D (6 bases). In germline, CDR1 is SGHVS, CDR2 FNYEAQ. This CDR3 comprises 15 residues. Trimming shortened V by 1 base and J by 5 bases, and 15 bases separated the two germline ends. The CDR3 loop reads CASSLDQGFIHEQYF. DNA for the CDR3: TGTGCCAGCAGCTTAGATCAGGGGTTCATCCACGAGCAGTACTTC. Supplemented by reference TRBV7-6 and TRBJ2-7, the full variable domain reads GAGVSQSPRYKVTKRGQDVALRCDPISGHVSLYWYRQALGQGPEFLTYFNYEAQQDKSGLPNDRFSAERPEGSISTLTIQRTEQRDSAMYRCASSLDQGFIHEQYFGPGTRLTVT.

The rearrangement joins TRBV29-1 to TRBJ2-1, with 8 bases aligning to TRBD2. Germline CDR1 reads SQVTM; CDR2 reads ANQGSEA. The CDR3 totals 15 residues. With 4 bases clipped from V and 1 base from J, the junction kept 6 bases outside the gene matches. CDR3 region: CSVVKGLGSYNEQFF. The CDR3, as DNA: TGCAGCGTTGTGAAGGGACTAGGTTCCTACAATGAGCAGTTCTTC.

The chain has TRBV7-9 and TRBJ2-7; 9 bases are shared with TRBD1. The CDR3 has 15 amino acids. The V gene's germline CDR1 is SEHNR and CDR2 FQNEAQ (reference sequence). The J segment lost 2 bases and the V segment lost 5 bases, leaving 7 bases of the junction unmatched. The CDR3 DNA reads TGTGCCAGCAGCGTGGGACAGGGAAACCCCTACGAGCAGTACTTC. Translating gives CASSVGQGNPYEQYF. Full variable domain (rest looked up from reference TRBV7-9 and TRBJ2-7): DTGVSQNPRHKITKRGQNVTFRCDPISEHNRLYWYRQTLGQGPEFLTYFQNEAQLEKSRLLSDRFSAERPKGSFSTLEIQRTEQGDSAMYLCASSVGQGNPYEQYFGPGTRLTVT.

The chain uses TRBV10-3 and TRBJ1-2; possible D gene TRBD1, 5 bases. CDR3 length: 12 amino acids. CDR1 is ENHRY, CDR2 SYGVKD, per germline. Trimming removed 8 bases at V and 4 bases at J, with 11 bases between. CDR3 protein: CAISREPYGYTF. The CDR3 bases are TGTGCCATCTCCAGGGAACCCTATGGCTACACCTTC.

V usage is TRBV20-1 and J usage is TRBJ2-1; no definite D call. V was shortened by 2 bases and J by 8 bases, with 4 bases between the two germline ends. This CDR3 comprises 10 residues. CDR1 is DFQATT and CDR2 is SNEGSKA in the germline V gene (reference sequence). CDR3 coding DNA: TGCAGTGCTAGAAGAGATGAGCAGTTCTTC. Its translation: CSARRDEQFF.

V gene TRBV7-9 combines with J gene TRBJ1-1; D not certain. The CDR3 covers 13 residues. CDR1 and CDR2 (germline): SEHNR, FQNEAQ (reference sequence). Trimming shortened V by 5 bases and J by 1 base, and 8 bases separated the two germline ends. The CDR3 nucleotides are TGTGCCAGCAGCCAGGACTGGAACACTGAAGCTTTCTTT. Translated: CASSQDWNTEAFF.

V gene TRBV19 combines with J gene TRBJ1-1; the match to TRBD1 covers 10 bases. The CDR3 runs 15 residues. Germline V lookup: CDR1 LNHDA, CDR2 SQIVND (reference sequence). V shed 8 bases, J shed 2 bases, and the junction held 8 bases outside the gene matches. The CDR3 is CASHRGTGDNTEAFF. The CDR3 DNA is TGTGCCAGTCATCGAGGGACAGGGGACAACACTGAAGCTTTCTTT.

The rearrangement links TRBV5-6 to TRBJ1-1; TRBD1 matches 7 bases. Unmatched junction bases numbered 5, after V lost 3 bases and J lost 6 bases. Germline CDR1 and CDR2: SGHDT and YYEEEE. The CDR3 spans 13 residues. CDR3 sequence (DNA): TGTGCCAGCAGCTCAACAGGGGTCCCTGAAGCTTTCTTT. Its translation is CASSSTGVPEAFF. The full variable domain, with the rest looked up from reference TRBV5-6 and TRBJ1-1, is DAGVTQSPTHLIKTRGQQVTLRCSPKSGHDTVSWYQQALGQGPQFIFQYYEEEERQRGNFPDRFSGHQFPNYSSELNVNALLLGDSALYLCASSSTGVPEAFFGQGTRLTVV.

The V call is TRBV4-3, the J call TRBJ1-1; D perhaps matches TRBD1 (6 bases). There are 13 residues in the CDR3. V was shortened by 5 bases and J by 1 base, with 8 bases between the two germline ends. Germline CDR1 and CDR2: LGHNA and YSLEER. The DNA for the CDR3 is TGCGCCAGCAGCATGACAGGGAACACTGAAGCTTTCTTT. The encoded protein is CASSMTGNTEAFF.

This chain connects TRBV5-5 to TRBJ1-4; 9 bases map to TRBD1. Germline assignment: CDR1 SGHKS and CDR2 YYEKEE (reference sequence). CDR3 size: 14 residues. After removal of 1 base from V and 8 bases from J, the junction contained 3 bases not matched to a gene. CDR3 in DNA: TGTGCCAGCAGCTTGCGGGACAGGGACGAAAAACTGTTTTTT. Translated, it gives CASSLRDRDEKLFF.

The rearrangement joins TRBV7-2 to TRBJ2-3; a weak D match, TRBD2 (6 bases). The ends were cut back, 1 base at V and 9 bases at J, with 14 bases in the middle. CDR1 is SGHTA and CDR2 is FQGNSA in the germline V gene. CDR3 length: 14 residues. The CDR3 is CASSLGLLAHTQYF. Written as DNA, the CDR3 is TGTGCCAGCAGCTTAGGTCTCCTAGCGCACACGCAGTATTTT.

This clone has a single count. This sequence joins TRBV10-3 and TRBJ2-7; 8 bases match TRBD2. With 4 bases clipped from V and 5 bases from J, the junction kept 7 bases outside the gene matches. The germline gives CDR1 ENHRY, CDR2 SYGVKD. The CDR3 totals 14 residues. The chain's CDR3 is CAISVTGLEDEQYF. The CDR3 DNA follows: TGTGCCATCAGTGTAACGGGACTAGAAGACGAGCAGTACTTC.

For this clone: The same CDR3 can be traced to other DNA sequences in this sample. This chain links TRBV4-1 with TRBJ2-2, with 9 bases aligning to TRBD1. Germline trimming cut 4 bases from V and 5 bases from J; bases unmatched to any gene: 5. The germline gives CDR1 MGHRA, CDR2 YSYEKL. The CDR3 is 15 residues long. The DNA for the CDR3 is TGCGCCAGCAGCCTCGGGACAGGGAATACCGGGGAGCTGTTTTTT. As protein: CASSLGTGNTGELFF.

This chain uses TRBV27 with TRBJ2-2; D ambiguous. Between the trimmed V and J ends, which lost 8 bases and 1 base, there was a span of 14 bases. The length of the CDR3 is 15 residues. CDR1 is MNHEY and CDR2 is SMNVEV in the germline V gene (reference sequence). The DNA of the CDR3 is TGTGCCAGCCGAGGTGTGGCAATGAACACCGGGGAGCTGTTTTTT. Residues: CASRGVAMNTGELFF.

This clone was found a few times. The CDR3 protein is CASSQGNRGYGYTF. CDR3 coding DNA: TGTGCCAGCAGCCAAGGGAACAGGGGTTATGGCTACACCTTC. The gene calls are TRBV14 and TRBJ1-2; TRBD1 agrees at 7 bases. Germline V lookup: CDR1 SGHDN, CDR2 FVKESK. J was trimmed by 5 bases and V by 1 base; bases with no gene match: 4. CDR3 length equals 14 residues.